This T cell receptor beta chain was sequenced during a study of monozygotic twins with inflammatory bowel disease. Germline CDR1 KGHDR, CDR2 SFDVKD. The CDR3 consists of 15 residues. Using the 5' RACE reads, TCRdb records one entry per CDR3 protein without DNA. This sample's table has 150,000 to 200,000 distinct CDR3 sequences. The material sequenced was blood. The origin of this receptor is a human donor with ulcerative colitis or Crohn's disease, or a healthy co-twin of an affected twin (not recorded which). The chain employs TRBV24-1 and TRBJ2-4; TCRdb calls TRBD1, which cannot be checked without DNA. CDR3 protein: CATSASAKGKNIQYF.